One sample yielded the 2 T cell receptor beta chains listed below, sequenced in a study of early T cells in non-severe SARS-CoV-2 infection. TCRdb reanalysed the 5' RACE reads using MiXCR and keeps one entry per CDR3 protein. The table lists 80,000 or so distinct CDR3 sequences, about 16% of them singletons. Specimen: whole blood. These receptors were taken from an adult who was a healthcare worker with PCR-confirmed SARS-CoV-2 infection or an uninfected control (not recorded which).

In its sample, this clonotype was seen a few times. The CDR3 DNA is TGTGCCAGCAGGGACAGGGAAGGTGTCCCTCAGCCCCAGCATTTT. Amino acids: CASRDREGVPQPQHF. The chain couples TRBV6-1 to TRBJ1-5, with TRBD1 matching 8 bases. The CDR3 has 15 residues. Germline CDR1 and CDR2: MNHNS and SASEGT. The junction had 10 bases not matched to a gene; V was cut back by 6 bases and J by 6 bases.

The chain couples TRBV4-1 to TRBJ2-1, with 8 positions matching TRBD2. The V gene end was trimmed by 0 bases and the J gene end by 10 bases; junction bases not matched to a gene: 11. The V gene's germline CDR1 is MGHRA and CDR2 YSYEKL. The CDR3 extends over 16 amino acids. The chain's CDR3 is CASSQELAGFPQEQFF. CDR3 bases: TGCGCCAGCAGCCAAGAGTTAGCGGGGTTCCCCCAGGAGCAGTTCTTC.